The clone carrying this T cell receptor (beta chain) was seen a few times. Its antigen is unknown. Primers for the PCR totalled 60 Vbeta and 13 Jbeta. Using immunoSEQ multiplex PCR, the repertoire was profiled, and TCRdb retains in-frame clones only, with some absent. This repertoire shows approximately 150,000 clones, 78% found once; its top ten account for 2.4%. This entry belongs to a study of cytomegalovirus exposure and HLA in healthy donors. General study results and limits: Immune exposure was documented only through CMV serostatus.

V was cut by 6 bases and J by 3 bases, with 14 bases left in between. This CDR3 has 14 amino acids. The germline V gene has CDR1 LNHDA and CDR2 SQIVND (reference sequence). The chain links TRBV19 to TRBJ1-1; tentative D call: TRBD1 (5 bases). Material: PBMCs. The clonotype originates from a woman aged 18-35 years in good health and CMV-seropositive. The CDR3 loop is CASSRKQGDTEAFF. DNA for the CDR3: TGTGCCAGTAGCAGGAAACAAGGGGACACTGAAGCTTTCTTT.